This T cell receptor beta chain was recorded in a study of T cells after yellow fever vaccination (dated by TCRdb to the late 2010s). The study in broad terms: The SMART-Seq v4 Ultra Low Input RNA kit was used to prepare libraries from fractions with low cell numbers. To follow T-cell clones before and after primary and booster YFV17D yellow fever vaccination, bulk TCR alpha and beta repertoires were sequenced over time. Two healthy male donors made up the cohort, one aged 18 to 30 years and the other aged 30 to 40 years. Blood was collected at multiple timepoints before and after primary and secondary immunization, and bulk PBMC replicates and cell subsets were isolated.

About this clonotype: The antigen this receptor binds is unknown. Base-call qualities are not available, and no considerably larger clone is one nucleotide away.

TCR cDNA was synthesized by 5'RACE template switching, through which a universal primer site and unique molecular identifiers were introduced. Priming of cDNA synthesis was performed from both the TCR alpha and TCR beta constant segments. Library amplification involved two PCR steps, and the second step added sample barcodes and sequencing adapters. Sequencing of libraries was performed on Illumina HiSeq 2500 (2x100 bp) or NovaSeq (2x150 bp). The original pipeline was this. MIGEC handled demultiplexing of reads and collapsing into UMI consensus sequences, while MiXCR performed V(D)J alignment. Clonotypes responding to the vaccine were identified with edgeR on replicate PBMC samples, with the criteria of FDR below 0.01 and a log2 fold change above 5 up to day 15. Bulk clonotypes were assigned CD4 or CD8 identity according to which sequenced CD4 or CD8 repertoire held them at higher abundance. The public reads were reanalyzed by TCRdb: fastp trimming at Q25, MiXCR alignment, in-frame beta chains only. All rows with the same CDR3 protein become a single entry with the most common DNA and genes. In this record, the V and J calls reflect TCRdb's handling and not the investigators' own analysis. A total of about 550,000 distinct CDR3 sequences appear in this sample, roughly 21% of them only once. The top ten clonotypes cover 13% to 15% of the sample.

In the paper's terms, the treatment or condition label means: live attenuated yellow fever vaccine strain. At each blood-draw timepoint, two biological replicates of bulk PBMCs were collected. PBMCs were isolated from peripheral blood using a standard Ficoll-Paque protocol. TriZol was used to extract RNA from bulk PBMCs, from CD4 and CD8 fractions, and from dextramer-positive and dextramer-negative fractions. Measured from the cysteine to the phenylalanine, the CDR3 is 14 residues long. CDR3 DNA is the only sequence kept; it has 42 bases, read in frame from the first base. V is shortened by 5 bases, J by 2 bases, and the region joining them spans 12 bases. The germline V gene (reference sequence) provides CDR1 LNHDA and CDR2 SQIVND. Broad study findings and their caveats: The secondary T-cell response was weaker than the primary response but faster, peaking on day 5 instead of day 15. FACS-sorted repertoires could contain abundant contaminating clonotypes from the bulk population, so computational filtering was required. Because only two donors were included in the study, the extent to which the findings can be generalized is limited. After the booster, most clones that had expanded after primary vaccination were detected again (about 97% of CD4 and around nine tenths of CD8), suggesting broad maintenance of memory. A small fraction of clonotypes appeared in both the CD4 and CD8 compartments, likely as a result of convergent recombination.

The clonotype comes from a man between 25 and 39 years old who received the YFV17D yellow fever vaccine. The receptor chain draws on TRBV19 and TRBJ1-2; the D gene assignment is ambiguous. Sequencing used PBMCs, obtained 15 days after the yellow fever booster vaccination. CDR3 region: CASSPRATNYGYTF. The nucleotides are TGTGCCAGTAGTCCCCGCGCAACCAACTATGGCTACACCTTC. The CDR3 plus the reference TRBV19 and TRBJ1-2 genes for the other parts give the full variable domain: DGGITQSPKYLFRKEGQNVTLSCEQNLNHDAMYWYRQDPGQGLRLIYYSQIVNDFQKGDIAEGYSVSREKKESFPLTVTSAQKNPTAFYLCASSPRATNYGYTFGSGTRLTVV.